The 5 T cell receptor beta chains listed next were all sequenced from one sample in a study of blood T cells in healthy people across ages (dated by TCRdb to between 2015 and 2016). Receptor libraries were prepared by 5' RACE. Reads for this sample came from an Illumina HiSeq 2500. A second PCR of about 7 to 12 cycles was run with a J-beta primer mix and a sample-barcoded 5' primer. TCRdb itself trimmed the public reads at Q25 with fastp, ran MiXCR and retained productive beta chains. Each CDR3 protein appears once, grouped with its most common genes and DNA. In all, the sample holds around 800,000 distinct CDR3 sequences, and less than 60% of those were seen once. Together, the top ten hold approximately 18% of the sample. The material sequenced was blood. The receptors shown here come from a man at least 80 years old in good health.

The V and J genes are TRBV7-2 and TRBJ2-3; 7 bases agree with TRBD2. The V gene end was trimmed by 1 base and the J gene end by 3 bases; junction bases not matched to a gene: 4. The V gene's germline CDR1 is SGHTA and CDR2 FQGNSA. The CDR3 is 15 residues long. This chain's CDR3 is CASSLVGLETDTQYF. The CDR3, as DNA: TGTGCCAGCAGCTTAGTTGGACTAGAAACAGATACGCAGTATTTT.

The chain joins TRBV11-2 to TRBJ2-7; D remains ambiguous. This CDR3 comprises 13 residues. Germline-derived CDR1 and CDR2 are SGHAT and FQNNGV. V shed 3 bases and J shed 2 bases, with 8 bases lying between them. CDR3 in amino acids: CASSFQLTYEQYF. The CDR3 DNA sequence: TGTGCCAGCAGCTTCCAGTTAACCTACGAGCAGTACTTC.

The rearrangement links TRBV20-1 to TRBJ2-1; 10 bases line up with TRBD2. The CDR3 consists of 15 residues. CDR1 is DFQATT, CDR2 SNEGSKA, per germline (reference sequence). Trimming took 3 bases from V and 9 from J; bases not matched to a gene: 11. CDR3: CSARSGLAWNSEQFF. The CDR3 nucleotides are TGCAGTGCTAGGTCGGGACTAGCGTGGAACAGTGAGCAGTTCTTC.

The chain joins TRBV24-1 to TRBJ2-5; 8 nucleotides match TRBD1. The CDR3 length is 16 residues. V dropped 1 base and J dropped 4; count of bases not matched to a gene: 7. Germline assignment: CDR1 KGHDR and CDR2 SFDVKD. CDR3 bases: TGTGCCACCAGTGATTTCGGACAGGGAGGCGGAGAGACCCAGTACTTC. It translates to CATSDFGQGGGETQYF.

Of note for this clonotype: Being one base from a much bigger clone, this may be a read error. This chain connects TRBV7-2 to TRBJ2-7; 7 nucleotides line up with TRBD2. Matching the DNA end better, TRBJ2-4 makes the J call doubtful. Germline loops: CDR1 SGHTA, CDR2 FQGNSA. This CDR3 contains 16 residues. CDR3 sequence: CASNLAGGQAKNIQYF. The CDR3 coding sequence is TGTGCCAGCAACTTAGCGGGTGGGCAGGCCAAAAACATTCAGTACTTC.